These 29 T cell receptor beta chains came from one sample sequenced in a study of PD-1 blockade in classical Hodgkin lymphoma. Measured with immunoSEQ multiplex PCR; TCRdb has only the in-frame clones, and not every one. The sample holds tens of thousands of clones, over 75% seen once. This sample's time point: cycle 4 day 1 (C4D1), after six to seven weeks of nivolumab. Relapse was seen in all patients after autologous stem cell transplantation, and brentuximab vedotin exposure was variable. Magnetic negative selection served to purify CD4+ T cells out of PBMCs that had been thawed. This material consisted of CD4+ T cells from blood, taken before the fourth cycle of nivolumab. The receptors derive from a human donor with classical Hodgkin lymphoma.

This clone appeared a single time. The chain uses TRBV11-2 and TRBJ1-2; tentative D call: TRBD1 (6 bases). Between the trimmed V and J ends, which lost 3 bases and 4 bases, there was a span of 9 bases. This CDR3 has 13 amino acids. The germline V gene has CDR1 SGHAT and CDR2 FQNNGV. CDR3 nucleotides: TGTGCCAGCAGCTTCGGGACACGCTATGGCTACACCTTC. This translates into CASSFGTRYGYTF.

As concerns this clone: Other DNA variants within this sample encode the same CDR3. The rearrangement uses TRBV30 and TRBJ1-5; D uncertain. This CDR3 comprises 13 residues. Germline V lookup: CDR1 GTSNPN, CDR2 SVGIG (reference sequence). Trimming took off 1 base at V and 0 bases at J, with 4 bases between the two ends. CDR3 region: CAWSADSNQPQHF. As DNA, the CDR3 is TGTGCCTGGAGTGCAGATAGCAATCAGCCCCAGCATTTT.

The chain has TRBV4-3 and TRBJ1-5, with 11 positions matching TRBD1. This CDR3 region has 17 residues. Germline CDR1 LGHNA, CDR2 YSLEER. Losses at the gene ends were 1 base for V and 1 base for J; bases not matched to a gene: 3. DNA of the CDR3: TGCGCCAGCAGCCAAGGGACAGGGGGCCTAAGCAATCAGCCCCAGCATTTT. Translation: CASSQGTGGLSNQPQHF.

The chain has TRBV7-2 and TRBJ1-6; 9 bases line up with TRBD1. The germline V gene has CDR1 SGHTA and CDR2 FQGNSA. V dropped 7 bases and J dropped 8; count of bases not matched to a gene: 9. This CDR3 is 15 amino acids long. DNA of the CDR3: TGTGCCAGCATCCAACGGACAGGGGCGCATTCACCCCTCCACTTT. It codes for CASIQRTGAHSPLHF.

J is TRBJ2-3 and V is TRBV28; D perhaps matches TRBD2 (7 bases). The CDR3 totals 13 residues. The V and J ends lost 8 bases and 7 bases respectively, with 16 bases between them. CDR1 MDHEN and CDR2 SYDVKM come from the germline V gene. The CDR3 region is CASFPGGRNTQYF. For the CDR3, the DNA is TGTGCCAGCTTCCCCGGGGGGCGAAATACGCAGTATTTT.

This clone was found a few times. The CDR3 DNA reads as TGTGCCAGCTCACCACCGGCAGGGGCGAATAATTCACCCCTCCACTTT. This codes for CASSPPAGANNSPLHF. The chain recombines TRBV18 with TRBJ1-6, with D perhaps matching TRBD1 (6 bases). V was shortened by 0 bases and J by 5 bases, with 11 bases between the two germline ends. From germline, CDR1 is KGHSH and CDR2 LQKENI. The CDR3 has 16 amino acids.

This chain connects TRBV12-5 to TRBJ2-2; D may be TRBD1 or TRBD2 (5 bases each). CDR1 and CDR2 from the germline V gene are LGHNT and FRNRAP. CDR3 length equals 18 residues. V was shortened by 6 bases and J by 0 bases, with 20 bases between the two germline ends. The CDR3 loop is CASGYWDGSMANTGELFF. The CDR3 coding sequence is TGTGCTAGTGGCTACTGGGACGGCTCCATGGCGAACACCGGGGAGCTGTTTTTT. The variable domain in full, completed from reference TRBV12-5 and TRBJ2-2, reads DARVTQTPRHKVTEMGQEVTMRCQPILGHNTVFWYRQTMMQGLELLAYFRNRAPLDDSGMPKDRFSAEMPDATLATLKIQPSEPRDSAVYFCASGYWDGSMANTGELFFGEGSRLTVL.

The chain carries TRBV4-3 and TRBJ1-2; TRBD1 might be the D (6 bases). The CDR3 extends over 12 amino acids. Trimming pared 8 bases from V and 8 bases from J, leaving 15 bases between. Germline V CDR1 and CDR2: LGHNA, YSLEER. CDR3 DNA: TGCGCCAGCCGCTCCACAGGGAGCGGCTACACCTTC. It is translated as CASRSTGSGYTF.

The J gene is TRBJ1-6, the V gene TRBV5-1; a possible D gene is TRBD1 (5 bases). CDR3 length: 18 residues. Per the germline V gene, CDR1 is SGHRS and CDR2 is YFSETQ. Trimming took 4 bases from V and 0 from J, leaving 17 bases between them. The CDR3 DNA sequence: TGCGCCAGCAGCCCCCTCGTCGGCAGGGACTCCTATAATTCACCCCTCCACTTT. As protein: CASSPLVGRDSYNSPLHF.

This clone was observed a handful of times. The CDR3 DNA follows: TGTGCCACCCAGGGGGCCACTGAAGCTTTCTTT. Its translation is CATQGATEAFF. The genes are TRBV28 and TRBJ1-1; 8 bases line up with TRBD1. The CDR3 sequence is 11 residues long. Germline CDR1 and CDR2: MDHEN and SYDVKM. V lost 10 bases to trimming and J lost 4 bases; unmatched junction nucleotides: 2.

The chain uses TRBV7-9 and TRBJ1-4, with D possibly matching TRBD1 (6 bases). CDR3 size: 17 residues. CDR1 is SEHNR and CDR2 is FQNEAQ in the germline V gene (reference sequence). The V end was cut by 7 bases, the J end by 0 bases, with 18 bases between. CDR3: CASTANRADSTNEKLFF. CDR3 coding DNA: TGTGCCAGCACCGCGAACAGGGCTGATTCAACTAATGAAAAACTGTTTTTT.

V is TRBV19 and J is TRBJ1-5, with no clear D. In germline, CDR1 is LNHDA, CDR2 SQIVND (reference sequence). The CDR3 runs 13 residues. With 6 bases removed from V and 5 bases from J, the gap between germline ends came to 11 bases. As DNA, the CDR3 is TGTGCCAGTAGCCGAGTCTTCGATCAGCCCCAGCATTTT. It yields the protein CASSRVFDQPQHF.

CDR3 nucleotide sequence: TGTGCCAGCAGCCAAGATGAGGGACAGGGCTCCTACGAGCAGTACTTC. It translates to CASSQDEGQGSYEQYF. The chain joins TRBV4-2 to TRBJ2-7; 9 nucleotides match TRBD1. CDR1 and CDR2 (germline): LGHNA, YNFKEQ. The CDR3 has 16 amino acids. V was clipped by 0 bases and J by 0 bases; unmatched bases: 3.

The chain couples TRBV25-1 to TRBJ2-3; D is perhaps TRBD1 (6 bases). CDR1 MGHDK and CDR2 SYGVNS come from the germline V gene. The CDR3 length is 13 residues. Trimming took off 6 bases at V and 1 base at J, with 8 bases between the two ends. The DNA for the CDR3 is TGTGCCAGCAGAAGACAGGGCACAGATACGCAGTATTTT. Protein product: CASRRQGTDTQYF.

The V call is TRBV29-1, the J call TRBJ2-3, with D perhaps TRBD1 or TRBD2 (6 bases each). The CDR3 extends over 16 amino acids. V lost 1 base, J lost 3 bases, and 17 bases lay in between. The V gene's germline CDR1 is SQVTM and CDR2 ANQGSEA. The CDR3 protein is CSVEGRSWGATDTQYF. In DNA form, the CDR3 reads TGCAGCGTTGAAGGTCGGAGTTGGGGGGCGACAGATACGCAGTATTTT.

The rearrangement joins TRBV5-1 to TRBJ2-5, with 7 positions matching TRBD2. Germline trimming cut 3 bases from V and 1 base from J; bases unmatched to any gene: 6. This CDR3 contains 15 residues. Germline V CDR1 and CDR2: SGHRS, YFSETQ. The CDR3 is CASSYSTSPQETQYF. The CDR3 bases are TGCGCCAGCAGCTACTCGACTAGCCCCCAAGAGACCCAGTACTTC.

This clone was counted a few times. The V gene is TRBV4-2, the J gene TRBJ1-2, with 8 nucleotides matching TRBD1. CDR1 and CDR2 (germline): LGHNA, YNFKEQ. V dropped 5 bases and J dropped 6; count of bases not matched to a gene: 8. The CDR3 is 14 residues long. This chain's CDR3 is CASSGQGRGNGYTF. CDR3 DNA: TGTGCCAGCAGCGGACAGGGAAGAGGGAATGGCTACACCTTC.

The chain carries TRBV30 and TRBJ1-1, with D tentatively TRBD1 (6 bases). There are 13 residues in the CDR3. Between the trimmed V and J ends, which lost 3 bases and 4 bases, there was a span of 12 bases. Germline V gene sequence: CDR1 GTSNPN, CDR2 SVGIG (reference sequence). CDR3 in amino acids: CAWSMGGGTEAFF. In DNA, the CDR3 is TGTGCCTGGAGCATGGGAGGGGGCACTGAAGCTTTCTTT.

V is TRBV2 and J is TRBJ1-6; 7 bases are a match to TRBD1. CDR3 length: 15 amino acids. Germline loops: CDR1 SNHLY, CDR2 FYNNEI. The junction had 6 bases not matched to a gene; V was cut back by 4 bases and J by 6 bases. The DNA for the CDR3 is TGTGCCAGCAGTGGGGAGGGGGCCAGTAATTCACCCCTCCACTTT. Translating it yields CASSGEGASNSPLHF.

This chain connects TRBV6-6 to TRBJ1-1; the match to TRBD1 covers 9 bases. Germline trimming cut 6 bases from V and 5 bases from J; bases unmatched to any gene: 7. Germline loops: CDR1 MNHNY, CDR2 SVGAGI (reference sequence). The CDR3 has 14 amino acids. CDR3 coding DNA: TGTGCCAGCAGCCTACAGGGGGCTGGTACTGAAGCTTTCTTT. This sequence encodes CASSLQGAGTEAFF.

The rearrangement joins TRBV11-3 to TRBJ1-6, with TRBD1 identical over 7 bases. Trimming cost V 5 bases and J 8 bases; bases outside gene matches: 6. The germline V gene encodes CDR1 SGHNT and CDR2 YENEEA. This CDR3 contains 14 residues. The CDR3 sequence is CASSRQGGDSPLHF. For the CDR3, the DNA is TGTGCCAGCAGCAGGCAGGGGGGTGATTCACCCCTCCACTTT.

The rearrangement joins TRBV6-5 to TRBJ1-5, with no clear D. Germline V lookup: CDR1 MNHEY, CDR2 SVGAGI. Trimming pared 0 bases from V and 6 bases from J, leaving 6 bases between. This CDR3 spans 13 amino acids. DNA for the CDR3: TGTGCCAGCAGTTACTCTATGGTTCAGCCCCAGCATTTT. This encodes CASSYSMVQPQHF.

CDR3: CASSFLHIFHSEAFF. CDR3 DNA sequence: TGTGCCAGCAGTTTTCTCCACATATTTCATAGTGAAGCTTTCTTT. The chain has TRBV27 and TRBJ1-1; no firm D call. Germline V gene lookup returns CDR1 MNHEY and CDR2 SMNVEV (reference sequence). V was trimmed by 3 bases and J by 7 bases, leaving 18 bases between them. The CDR3 has 15 amino acids.

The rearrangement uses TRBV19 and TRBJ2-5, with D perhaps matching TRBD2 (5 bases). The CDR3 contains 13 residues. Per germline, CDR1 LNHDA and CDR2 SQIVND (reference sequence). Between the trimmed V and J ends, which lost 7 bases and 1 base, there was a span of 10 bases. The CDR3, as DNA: TGTGCCAGTAAGGAGGAAGGCCAAGAGACCCAGTACTTC. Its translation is CASKEEGQETQYF.

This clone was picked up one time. The chain's CDR3 is CASSRQGSSYNEQFF. CDR3 DNA sequence: TGTGCCAGCAGTCGACAGGGCAGCTCCTACAATGAGCAGTTCTTC. The chain has TRBV2 and TRBJ2-1; 7 nucleotides match TRBD1. The CDR3 is 15 amino acids. Germline loops: CDR1 SNHLY, CDR2 FYNNEI. The junction had 4 bases not matched to a gene; V was cut back by 5 bases and J by 0 bases.

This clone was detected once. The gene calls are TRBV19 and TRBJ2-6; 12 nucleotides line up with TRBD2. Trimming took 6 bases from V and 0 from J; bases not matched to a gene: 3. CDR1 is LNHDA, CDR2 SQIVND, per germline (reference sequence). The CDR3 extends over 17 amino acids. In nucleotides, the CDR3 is TGTGCCAGTAGGGGACTAGCGGGTGACTCTGGGGCCAACGTCCTGACTTTC. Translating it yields CASRGLAGDSGANVLTF.

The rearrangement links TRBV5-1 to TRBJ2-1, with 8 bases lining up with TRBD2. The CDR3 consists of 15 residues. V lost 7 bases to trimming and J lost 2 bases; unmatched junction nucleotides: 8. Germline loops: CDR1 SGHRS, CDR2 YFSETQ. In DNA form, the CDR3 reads TGCGCCAGCCGTAATGACGGGGGGGCCTACAATGAGCAGTTCTTC. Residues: CASRNDGGAYNEQFF.

The CDR3, as DNA: TGTGCCAGCAGCGAAGTAGCCTACGAGCAGTACTTC. Its translation is CASSEVAYEQYF. The chain uses TRBV6-6 and TRBJ2-7; D unclear. The V gene lost 6 bases and the J gene lost 2 bases, with 8 bases spanning the gap. From germline, CDR1 is MNHNY and CDR2 SVGAGI (reference sequence). This CDR3 is 12 amino acids long.

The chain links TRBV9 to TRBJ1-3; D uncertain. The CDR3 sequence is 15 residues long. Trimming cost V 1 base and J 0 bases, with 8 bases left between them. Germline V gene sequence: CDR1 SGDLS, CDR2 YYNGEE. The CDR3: CASSVTDYSGNTIYF. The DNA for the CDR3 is TGTGCCAGCAGCGTAACCGACTACTCTGGAAACACCATATATTTT.